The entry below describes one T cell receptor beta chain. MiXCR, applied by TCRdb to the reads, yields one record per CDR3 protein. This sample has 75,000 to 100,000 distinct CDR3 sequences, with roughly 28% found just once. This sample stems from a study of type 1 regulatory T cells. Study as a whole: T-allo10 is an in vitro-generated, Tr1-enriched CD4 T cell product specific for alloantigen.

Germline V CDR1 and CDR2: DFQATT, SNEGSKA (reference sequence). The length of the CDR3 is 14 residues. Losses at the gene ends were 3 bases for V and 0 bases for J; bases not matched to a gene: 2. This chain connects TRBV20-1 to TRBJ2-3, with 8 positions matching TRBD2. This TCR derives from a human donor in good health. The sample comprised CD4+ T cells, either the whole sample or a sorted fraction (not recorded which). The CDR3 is CSASIAGSTDTQYF. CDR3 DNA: TGCAGTGCTAGTATAGCGGGAAGCACAGATACGCAGTATTTT.